The rows below give T cell receptor beta chains drawn from one sample of a study of STAT5B mutations in CD4+ large granular lymphocyte leukemia. TCRdb's copy holds only in-frame clones and misses some; the assay was immunoSEQ multiplex PCR. The table has roughly 34,000 clones, around 76% seen once. Sequences were obtained from CD4+ T cells from blood buffy coats. These receptors originate from a human donor in good health. Each CDR3 is given with its conserved first and last residue. A D gene is named only where the DNA matches it firmly. Only part of the rows carry a size: once, few, many, or a class if the clone is expanded.

CDR3 DNA	CDR3 protein	D gene	J gene	clone size	V gene
TGTGCCAGCTCAGAACAGAAGAACTATGGCTACACCTTC	CASSEQKNYGYTF	-	TRBJ1-2	-	TRBV18
TGTGCCATCAGTAATCGGGAAGTCTCCTACAATGAGCAGTTCTTC	CAISNREVSYNEQFF	-	TRBJ2-1	-	TRBV10-3
TGTGCCAGCAGCTTAAGGGTCGTCCAAGAGACCCAGTACTTC	CASSLRVVQETQYF	-	TRBJ2-5	-	TRBV7-8
TGTGCCAGCAGAGACCCAGCCGGGACAGGTACCTACGAGCAGTACTTC	CASRDPAGTGTYEQYF	TRBD1	TRBJ2-7	-	TRBV6-6
TGCAGCGTTGAAACAGGGTTAGGGAACACTGAAGCTTTCTTT	CSVETGLGNTEAFF	-	TRBJ1-1	-	TRBV29-1
TGTGCCAGCAGCATAACAGGGGTGTTTGCAGATAGAGCTTTCTTT	CASSITGVFADRAFF	TRBD1	TRBJ1-1	few	TRBV5-6
TGTGCCAGCAGCCAAGTTGGAGCGGGGGACACCGGGGAGCTGTTTTTT	CASSQVGAGDTGELFF	TRBD2	TRBJ2-2	-	TRBV4-2
TGTGCCAGCAGCTTGGGACAGCAGAGACCCCTCCACTTT	CASSLGQQRPLHF	TRBD1	TRBJ1-6	few	TRBV11-3
TGTGCCAGCAGCTTAGCGCTTGGGGTATACCTCCACAATGAGCAGTTCTTC	CASSLALGVYLHNEQFF	-	TRBJ2-1	-	TRBV7-8
TGTGCCAGCAGTAATTCAGGGGACGCCTACGAGCAGTACTTC	CASSNSGDAYEQYF	-	TRBJ2-7	-	TRBV6-5
TGTGCCAGCAGCTTAACACGGTACGAGCAGTACTTC	CASSLTRYEQYF	-	TRBJ2-7	-	TRBV5-6
TGTGCCAGCAGCCCCACAAGAGGACTCAATGAGCAGTTCTTC	CASSPTRGLNEQFF	-	TRBJ2-1	-	TRBV11-2
TGTGCCATCAGTGAGCAGACTAACACTGAAGCTTTCTTT	CAISEQTNTEAFF	-	TRBJ1-1	-	TRBV10-3
TGCGCCAGCAGGGACCGACGGGAGAACACTGAAGCTTTCTTT	CASRDRRENTEAFF	-	TRBJ1-1	-	TRBV5-1
TGTGCCAGCAGCCGCGACAGAAATCAGCCCCAGCATTTT	CASSRDRNQPQHF	-	TRBJ1-5	once	TRBV11-1
TGTGCCAGCAGTTTATCACTGGTTGGACGGGATGAGCAGTTCTTC	CASSLSLVGRDEQFF	-	TRBJ2-1	-	TRBV27
TGTGCCAGCAGTCGGACAGGGGCTCAGCCCCAGCATTTT	CASSRTGAQPQHF	TRBD1	TRBJ1-5	-	TRBV6-6
TGTGCCAGCAGCCCCCGTGAGACCCAGTACTTC	CASSPRETQYF	-	TRBJ2-5	-	TRBV7-9
TGTGCCAGCAGCCCGGGACAGGGGGTTACCTTC	CASSPGQGVTF	TRBD1	TRBJ1-2	-	TRBV5-4
TGTGCCAGTAGTCATCAGGGAAATCAGCCCCAGCATTTT	CASSHQGNQPQHF	-	TRBJ1-5	few	TRBV19
TGTGCCAGTGGGAGCGGTAGCACAGATACGCAGTATTTT	CASGSGSTDTQYF	-	TRBJ2-3	-	TRBV7-8
TGTGCCAGTAATTCCCTAGCGGGGTCCGGGGAGCTGTTTTTT	CASNSLAGSGELFF	TRBD2	TRBJ2-2	few	TRBV19
TGCGCCAGCAGTCCCCAGGGGGCCGACGAGCAGTACTTC	CASSPQGADEQYF	TRBD1	TRBJ2-7	once	TRBV23-1
TGTGCCAGCAGAGGGAGATCCGTAGATACGCAGTATTTT	CASRGRSVDTQYF	-	TRBJ2-3	-	TRBV27
TGTGCCAGCAGCTCGGGACAGGTCAAGACAGATACGCAGTATTTT	CASSSGQVKTDTQYF	TRBD1	TRBJ2-3	-	TRBV7-8
TGTGCCAGCAGCCCCCGGGGGGACTCTGGGGCCAACGTCCTGACTTTC	CASSPRGDSGANVLTF	TRBD2	TRBJ2-6	-	TRBV9
TGTGCCAGCAGCAATAGCGGGGGGACCTCCTACGAGCAGTACTTC	CASSNSGGTSYEQYF	TRBD2	TRBJ2-7	-	TRBV7-2
TGTGCCAGTAGCCCGGGACAGCACTACGAGCAGTACTTC	CASSPGQHYEQYF	TRBD1	TRBJ2-7	-	TRBV19
TGTGCCAGCAGCAGGCGGGCTAAGACCTACAATGAGCAGTTCTTC	CASSRRAKTYNEQFF	-	TRBJ2-1	-	TRBV5-4
TGTGCCAGCAGCCCACCGGGGTATGGCTACACCTTC	CASSPPGYGYTF	-	TRBJ1-2	-	TRBV7-2
TGTGCCAGCAGCTTGGCCATAGCGGGAGGAACGGATGAGCAGTTCTTC	CASSLAIAGGTDEQFF	TRBD2	TRBJ2-1	-	TRBV5-4
TGTGCCAGTAGTATAGCTGGGAGAGAGACCCAGTACTTC	CASSIAGRETQYF	-	TRBJ2-5	-	TRBV19
TGCGCCAGCAGTTCGAACGGGGGGGGCGAGCAGTACTTC	CASSSNGGGEQYF	TRBD2	TRBJ2-7	-	TRBV5-1
TGTGCCCTAGGCGGGGCCTATGGCTACACCTTC	CALGGAYGYTF	-	TRBJ1-2	-	TRBV28
TGTGCCAGCAGCTATAGAGACTACACCTTC	CASSYRDYTF	-	TRBJ1-2	-	TRBV13
TGTGCCAGCAGTAGGACAGGGGGCCATGAGCAGTTCTTC	CASSRTGGHEQFF	TRBD1	TRBJ2-1	few	TRBV6-1
TGTGCCAGCAGCAGGAGCGGGGGGCCCACCGGAATTGCGCAGTATTTT	CASSRSGGPTGIAQYF	TRBD2	TRBJ2-3	once	TRBV5-4
TGTGCCAGCAGTTACGGGGGTACAGGGGGGAGCTATGGCTACACCTTC	CASSYGGTGGSYGYTF	TRBD1	TRBJ1-2	-	TRBV6-6
TGCGCCAGCAGTCCGAGCGGGACCCAAGAGACCCAGTACTTC	CASSPSGTQETQYF	TRBD2	TRBJ2-5	-	TRBV5-1
TGTGCCAGCAGCTTAGCCAGGGCGGCAGATACGCAGTATTTT	CASSLARAADTQYF	-	TRBJ2-3	-	TRBV7-2
TGTGCCAGCTTCTTGCAGGGGAACCGTTTCATGAACACTGAAGCTTTCTTT	CASFLQGNRFMNTEAFF	-	TRBJ1-1	-	TRBV18
TGTGCCAGCAGCGGACAGGGAGCAACTAATGAAAAACTGTTTTTT	CASSGQGATNEKLFF	TRBD1	TRBJ1-4	-	TRBV2
TGTGCCAGCAGCTCCATTCTAGGGGGTTTCGGGGAGCTGTTTTTT	CASSSILGGFGELFF	-	TRBJ2-2	-	TRBV5-4
TGTGCCAGCAGTACAGGGTTCCCTGGGGCCAACGTCCTGACTTTC	CASSTGFPGANVLTF	-	TRBJ2-6	-	TRBV6-1
TGTGCTAGTGGTTTGCGGGCGGCCAACACCGGGGAGCTGTTTTTT	CASGLRAANTGELFF	-	TRBJ2-2	few	TRBV12-5
TGTGCCAGCCTCAAGCAGGGGACAGGGGGCAGGGAGACCCAGTACTTC	CASLKQGTGGRETQYF	TRBD1	TRBJ2-5	-	TRBV6-6
TGTGCCAGCAGCCCGTTTATCTATTGGGGGGTAGACTATGGCTACACCTTC	CASSPFIYWGVDYGYTF	-	TRBJ1-2	-	TRBV5-8
TGCGCCAGCAGCTCCCTGACAGGGAGGGCAGATACGCAGTATTTT	CASSSLTGRADTQYF	-	TRBJ2-3	-	TRBV5-1
TGCGCCAGCAGCAATTTCACAGGGGGAGGCTACACCTTC	CASSNFTGGGYTF	TRBD1	TRBJ1-2	-	TRBV5-1
TGTGCCAGCAGCAAAGGGGCGGGATCTGGCTACACCTTC	CASSKGAGSGYTF	-	TRBJ1-2	few	TRBV21-1
TGTGCCAGCAGCCCCGACCTGTTTGAGGGCCGGCTAAACACCTTC	CASSPDLFEGRLNTF	-	TRBJ1-2	once	TRBV11-2
TGTGCCAGCCTATCCCCAGGGGGTTTAGATACGCAGTATTTT	CASLSPGGLDTQYF	TRBD1	TRBJ2-3	-	TRBV6-1
TGTGCCAGCAGCTTAGAGTCGGAGACCCAGTACTTC	CASSLESETQYF	-	TRBJ2-5	-	TRBV7-9
TGTGCCAGCAGCGTAGGGCCGGGGTCTGGGTATGGCTACACCTTC	CASSVGPGSGYGYTF	-	TRBJ1-2	-	TRBV9